Following are 28 T cell receptor beta chains from one sample sequenced in a study of cytotoxic CD8 clonotypes in ibrutinib-treated CLL. Sequencing used immunoSEQ multiplex PCR; TCRdb keeps in-frame clones, though not all of them. The data show tens of thousands of clones, with 79% seen just once and about 4.8% held by the top ten. The material sequenced was PBMCs, taken after 12 months of ibrutinib treatment. The receptors come from a human donor with chronic lymphocytic leukemia.

The table lists this clone with a few counts. The chain employs TRBV11-3 and TRBJ2-7; 10 bases map to TRBD1. The CDR3 length is 16 residues. The germline V gene encodes CDR1 SGHNT and CDR2 YENEEA. The junction had 13 bases not matched to a gene; V was cut back by 5 bases and J by 6 bases. DNA of the CDR3: TGTGCCAGCAGCCGCGGGTCCGGGACAGGGGCCGGCGAGCAGTACTTC. Translating gives CASSRGSGTGAGEQYF.

The chain is built from TRBV5-1 and TRBJ2-7; 8 nucleotides agree with TRBD1. J lost 9 bases, V lost 4 bases, and 9 bases had no gene match. Germline-derived CDR1 and CDR2 are SGHRS and YFSETQ. The CDR3 runs 13 residues. The CDR3 region is CASSEGTGRPQYF. CDR3 bases: TGCGCCAGCAGCGAGGGGACAGGCCGCCCGCAGTACTTC.

This clone appeared a few times. The V call is TRBV9, the J call TRBJ1-2, with D perhaps TRBD1 (6 bases). Trimming shortened V by 0 bases and J by 2 bases, and 14 bases separated the two germline ends. The CDR3 contains 16 residues. CDR1 SGDLS and CDR2 YYNGEE come from the germline V gene. CDR3 nucleotides: TGTGCCAGCAGCGTAGGATGGGGGGCCCCGAACTATGGCTACACCTTC. Amino acids: CASSVGWGAPNYGYTF.

The rearrangement joins TRBV6-5 to TRBJ2-5; maybe TRBD1 (6 bases). V shed 5 bases and J shed 5 bases, with 15 bases lying between them. Germline V gene lookup returns CDR1 MNHEY and CDR2 SVGAGI. The CDR3 covers 14 residues. CDR3 loop: CASSNRALRETQYF. CDR3 nucleotide sequence: TGTGCCAGCAGTAACAGGGCACTTAGGGAGACCCAGTACTTC.

J is TRBJ2-7 and V is TRBV13, with 12 bases fitting TRBD2. Germline V gene lookup returns CDR1 PRHDT and CDR2 FYEKMQ (reference sequence). The CDR3 extends over 15 amino acids. J gave up 2 bases and V 5 bases, and 4 bases lay outside the gene matches. CDR3 in DNA: TGTGCCAGCAGCCCTGGACTAGCGGGACCCTACGAGCAGTACTTC. As protein: CASSPGLAGPYEQYF.

The V and J genes are TRBV5-6 and TRBJ2-4, with D perhaps matching TRBD1 (5 bases). The V and J ends lost 0 bases and 7 bases respectively, with 11 bases between them. CDR3 length: 14 amino acids. Germline assignment: CDR1 SGHDT and CDR2 YYEEEE. Here the CDR3 DNA reads TGTGCCAGCAGCTTGGGCAGGGTAAGGAACATTCAGTACTTC. As protein: CASSLGRVRNIQYF.

The V call is TRBV10-3, the J call TRBJ1-2, with D possibly being TRBD1 (6 bases). Trimming removed 6 bases at V and 5 bases at J, with 25 bases between. CDR1 and CDR2 from the germline V gene are ENHRY and SYGVKD. This CDR3 is built from 17 residues. CDR3 protein: CAISPGAGGAGGYGYTF. The CDR3 nucleotides read TGTGCCATCAGCCCCGGGGCCGGGGGCGCCGGAGGGTATGGCTACACCTTC.

The chain has TRBV10-3 and TRBJ1-4; 7 bases are a match to TRBD1. V trimming: 10 bases; J trimming: 8 bases; junction bases outside the gene matches: 10. Germline V gene data show CDR1 as ENHRY and CDR2 as SYGVKD. This CDR3 region has 13 residues. CDR3 protein: CATRDSQGEKLFF. The CDR3 DNA reads TGTGCCACCCGGGACAGTCAGGGAGAAAAACTGTTTTTT.

CDR3 loop: CASRRDRVDNEQFF. For the CDR3, the DNA is TGCGCCAGCAGACGGGACAGGGTGGACAATGAGCAGTTCTTC. The genes are TRBV4-3 and TRBJ2-1; TRBD1 agrees at 9 bases. This CDR3 has 14 amino acids. Losses at the gene ends were 6 bases for V and 5 bases for J; bases not matched to a gene: 5. Germline V gene sequence: CDR1 LGHNA, CDR2 YSLEER.

This clone was recorded only once. The rearrangement links TRBV7-3 to TRBJ2-3; 14 bases match TRBD2. This CDR3 has 16 residues. J gave up 5 bases and V 6 bases, and 7 bases lay outside the gene matches. Per germline, CDR1 SGHTA and CDR2 FQGTGA. This CDR3 reads CASSPRLAGGGDTQYF. In nucleotides, the CDR3 is TGTGCCAGCAGTCCAAGACTAGCGGGAGGGGGAGATACGCAGTATTTT.

The rearrangement uses TRBV11-3 and TRBJ2-3, with 11 nucleotides matching TRBD2. Unmatched junction bases numbered 10, after V lost 5 bases and J lost 6 bases. CDR3 length equals 16 residues. CDR1 and CDR2 (germline): SGHNT, YENEEA. This CDR3 is CASSRGTSGRGDTQYF. Written as DNA, the CDR3 is TGTGCCAGCAGCAGAGGGACTAGCGGTCGTGGGGATACGCAGTATTTT.

The chain couples TRBV30 to TRBJ1-1; a weak D match, TRBD1 (5 bases). Trimming removed 5 bases at V and 1 base at J, with 11 bases between. The CDR3 loop spans 13 amino acids. The germline V gene has CDR1 GTSNPN and CDR2 SVGIG (reference sequence). CDR3 sequence: CAWGNDRNTEAFF. Here the CDR3 DNA reads TGTGCCTGGGGCAACGACAGGAACACTGAAGCTTTCTTT.

The genes are TRBV6-5 and TRBJ1-5; 9 bases fit TRBD1. V was clipped by 7 bases and J by 5 bases; unmatched bases: 6. CDR1 is MNHEY and CDR2 is SVGAGI in the germline V gene. The CDR3 spans 14 residues. CDR3 DNA: TGTGCCAGCAACTCGGGACAGGGTCATCAGCCCCAGCATTTT. Amino acids: CASNSGQGHQPQHF.

This chain connects TRBV27 to TRBJ2-3, with a possible D match to TRBD1 (6 bases). V shed 6 bases and J shed 6 bases, with 13 bases lying between them. This CDR3 contains 13 residues. Germline values: CDR1 MNHEY, CDR2 SMNVEV (reference sequence). CDR3 sequence: CASRGAWEDTQYF. CDR3 sequence (DNA): TGTGCCAGCAGGGGGGCCTGGGAGGATACGCAGTATTTT.

This clone was seen only a few times. In DNA form, the CDR3 reads TGTGCCAGCAGTTTTGGGGGGAACACCGGGGAGCTGTTTTTT. This gives the protein CASSFGGNTGELFF. This rearrangement joins TRBV27 to TRBJ2-2; D tentatively fits TRBD1 or TRBD2 (5 bases each). V dropped 3 bases and J dropped 1 base, with 6 bases sitting between them. CDR1 MNHEY and CDR2 SMNVEV come from the germline V gene (reference sequence). The CDR3 runs to 14 residues.

This clone was counted once. The chain combines TRBV18 with TRBJ2-1, with D perhaps assigned TRBD1 or TRBD2 (6 bases each). The CDR3 totals 15 residues. The germline V and J ends were trimmed by 3 bases and 4 bases, with 13 bases remaining between them. CDR1 is KGHSH and CDR2 is LQKENI in the germline V gene. Here the CDR3 DNA reads TGTGCCAGCTCACCTGGTGGGGGGCAATACAATGAGCAGTTCTTC. Encoded protein: CASSPGGGQYNEQFF.

The chain is built from TRBV2 and TRBJ2-1, with D possibly being TRBD2 (6 bases). The CDR3 consists of 11 residues. Trimming took 5 bases from V and 14 from J, leaving 13 bases between them. Germline-derived CDR1 and CDR2 are SNHLY and FYNNEI. The CDR3 loop reads CASSPIGEEFF. CDR3 nucleotide sequence: TGTGCCAGCAGTCCTATAGGGGAGGAGTTCTTC.

This chain uses TRBV7-2 with TRBJ2-5; D not resolved. Trimming stripped 3 bases from V and 7 bases from J, with 9 bases between. CDR1 and CDR2 (germline): SGHTA, FQGNSA. The CDR3 contains 12 residues. CDR3 nucleotides: TGTGCCAGCAGCTTGGGGTGGGGGACCCAGTACTTC. This gives the protein CASSLGWGTQYF. The variable domain in full, with the rest retrieved from reference TRBV7-2 and TRBJ2-5, is GAGVSQSPSNKVTEKGKDVELRCDPISGHTALYWYRQSLGQGLEFLIYFQGNSAPDKSGLPSDRFSAERTGGSVSTLTIQRTQQEDSAVYLCASSLGWGTQYFGPGTRLLVL.

This clone was observed once. This sequence joins TRBV28 and TRBJ2-7; 8 positions agree with TRBD1. Germline V CDR1 and CDR2: MDHEN, SYDVKM. The CDR3 sequence is 16 residues long. V shed 10 bases, J shed 2 bases, and the junction held 16 bases outside the gene matches. The CDR3 nucleotides are TGTGCCACCACCGGGCTCGGGACAGGACGAACCTACGAGCAGTACTTC. Translated, it gives CATTGLGTGRTYEQYF.

This chain connects TRBV10-2 to TRBJ1-5; perhaps TRBD1 as D (6 bases). Germline-derived CDR1 and CDR2 are WSHSY and SAAADI. CDR3 length equals 14 residues. V lost 4 bases, J lost 7 bases, and 14 bases lay in between. The CDR3 DNA is TGCGCCAGCAGTGTGGGGGGGCGGAGGCAGCCCCAGCATTTT. It is translated as CASSVGGRRQPQHF.

This chain uses TRBV19 with TRBJ1-5; the D is unclear. CDR1 and CDR2 (germline): LNHDA, SQIVND (reference sequence). The V and J ends lost 6 bases and 0 bases respectively, with 15 bases between them. The CDR3 totals 16 residues. The CDR3 nucleotides are TGTGCCAGTAGCCCGGTGGCAATCTATAGCAATCAGCCCCAGCATTTT. This sequence encodes CASSPVAIYSNQPQHF.

J is TRBJ2-7 and V is TRBV28; the D gene is possibly TRBD2 (7 bases). The length of the CDR3 is 17 residues. V lost 7 bases, J lost 7 bases, and 29 bases lay in between. Germline CDR1 is MDHEN and CDR2 is SYDVKM. The chain's CDR3 is CASTLLWGGGPPAEQYF. The DNA for the CDR3 is TGTGCCAGCACCCTCCTATGGGGGGGCGGGCCACCAGCGGAGCAGTACTTC.

This clone was observed a single time. This chain joins TRBV19 and TRBJ2-2, with unresolved D. With 3 bases removed from V and 1 base from J, the gap between germline ends came to 9 bases. The CDR3 extends over 15 amino acids. The germline V gene has CDR1 LNHDA and CDR2 SQIVND (reference sequence). The CDR3 loop reads CASSMERLNTGELFF. CDR3 nucleotides: TGTGCCAGTAGTATGGAGAGACTGAACACCGGGGAGCTGTTTTTT.

The chain couples TRBV4-3 to TRBJ1-4; 10 positions match TRBD1. Trimming removed 4 bases from V and 6 bases from J; junction bases left unmatched: 2. In germline, CDR1 is LGHNA, CDR2 YSLEER. The CDR3 runs to 14 residues. The DNA of the CDR3 is TGCGCCAGCAGCCCCGGGACAGGGGATGAAAAACTGTTTTTT. It yields the protein CASSPGTGDEKLFF.

The gene calls are TRBV27 and TRBJ2-5, with no clear D. Germline values: CDR1 MNHEY, CDR2 SMNVEV (reference sequence). Trimming stripped 1 base from V and 8 bases from J, with 14 bases between. There are 14 residues in the CDR3. The CDR3 is CASSLFWSAETQYF. DNA for the CDR3: TGTGCCAGCAGTTTATTCTGGTCGGCAGAAACCCAGTACTTC.

The chain employs TRBV5-6 and TRBJ1-2; 7 bases align to TRBD1. Germline V gene sequence: CDR1 SGHDT, CDR2 YYEEEE. CDR3 length equals 14 residues. The trim removed 4 bases at V and 8 bases at J, leaving 11 bases unmatched. CDR3 sequence reads: CASSRGGAAYGYTF. The CDR3 DNA reads TGTGCCAGCAGCCGAGGGGGCGCTGCTTACGGCTACACCTTC.

The chain uses TRBV4-3 and TRBJ2-7; D gene uncertain. This CDR3 contains 13 residues. V was clipped by 0 bases and J by 5 bases, with 8 bases between them. The germline V gene has CDR1 LGHNA and CDR2 YSLEER. The CDR3 loop reads CASSQDRYDEQYF. The CDR3, as DNA: TGCGCCAGCAGCCAAGATCGGTACGACGAGCAGTACTTC.

This clone appeared many times. This chain joins TRBV7-6 and TRBJ1-2; D ambiguous. Between the trimmed V and J ends, which lost 1 base and 7 bases, there was a span of 13 bases. Germline assignment: CDR1 SGHVS and CDR2 FNYEAQ. The CDR3 extends over 14 amino acids. The CDR3 protein is CASSLGGRGAGYTF. DNA for the CDR3: TGTGCCAGCAGCTTAGGCGGCCGGGGTGCTGGCTACACCTTC. The full variable domain, with the rest looked up from reference TRBV7-6 and TRBJ1-2, is GAGVSQSPRYKVTKRGQDVALRCDPISGHVSLYWYRQALGQGPEFLTYFNYEAQQDKSGLPNDRFSAERPEGSISTLTIQRTEQRDSAMYRCASSLGGRGAGYTFGSGTRLTVV.